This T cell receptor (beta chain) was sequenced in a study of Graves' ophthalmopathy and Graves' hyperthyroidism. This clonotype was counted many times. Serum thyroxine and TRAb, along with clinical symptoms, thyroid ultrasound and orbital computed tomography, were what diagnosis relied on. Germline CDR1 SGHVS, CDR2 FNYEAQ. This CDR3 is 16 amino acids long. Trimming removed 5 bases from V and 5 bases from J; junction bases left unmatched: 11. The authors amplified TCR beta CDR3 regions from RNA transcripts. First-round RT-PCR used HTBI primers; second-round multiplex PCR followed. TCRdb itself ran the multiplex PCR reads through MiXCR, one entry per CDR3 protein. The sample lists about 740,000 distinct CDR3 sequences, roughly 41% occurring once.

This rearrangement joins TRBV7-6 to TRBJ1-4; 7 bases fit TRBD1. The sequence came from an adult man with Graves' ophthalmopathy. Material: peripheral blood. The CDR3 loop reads CASSTHRQGLNEKLFF. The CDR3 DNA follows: TGTGCCAGCAGCACTCACCGACAGGGTTTAAATGAAAAACTGTTTTTT.